The rows below give T cell receptor beta chains drawn from one sample of a study of T cell therapy product for transplant patients. Profiled with immunoSEQ multiplex PCR; TCRdb holds only in-frame clones, not every one. Of some 880 clones detected, 35% to 55% appear once; the ten largest clones hold about 24%. Their specific antigens are unknown. Sequenced input: a sorted cell population cultured from PBMCs. The receptors were sampled from an adult in good health. CDR3s include the opening cysteine and the closing phenylalanine or tryptophan. D genes are given only for firm matches. Rows may omit the clone size; those that give it use once, few, many or a size class.

v_gene: TRBV5-1; j_gene: TRBJ2-7; abundance: .; len: 14; d_gene: .; CDR3aa: CASSLVGNTHEQYF; CDR3nt: TGCGCCAGCAGCTTGGTAGGGAACACCCACGAGCAGTACTTC
v_gene: TRBV16; j_gene: TRBJ1-4; abundance: .; len: 13; d_gene: TRBD1; CDR3aa: CASRTGDGEKLFF; CDR3nt: TGTGCCAGCAGGACAGGGGACGGGGAAAAACTGTTTTTT
v_gene: TRBV10-3; j_gene: TRBJ2-3; abundance: .; len: 14; d_gene: .; CDR3aa: CAISESGGTDTQYF; CDR3nt: TGTGCCATCAGTGAGTCGGGCGGCACAGATACGCAGTATTTT
v_gene: TRBV7-9; j_gene: TRBJ1-3; abundance: .; len: 15; d_gene: .; CDR3aa: CASSLEAVSGNTIYF; CDR3nt: TGTGCCAGCAGCTTAGAAGCAGTGTCTGGAAACACCATATATTTT
v_gene: TRBV23-1; j_gene: TRBJ1-5; abundance: .; len: 20; d_gene: TRBD1; CDR3aa: CASSQSGPTPRTGINQPQHF; CDR3nt: TGCGCCAGCAGTCAATCTGGTCCCACCCCCCGGACAGGAATCAATCAGCCCCAGCATTTT
v_gene: TRBV7-1; j_gene: TRBJ1-3; abundance: .; len: 15; d_gene: .; CDR3aa: CASSLEAVSGNTIYF; CDR3nt: TGTGCCAGCAGCTTAGAAGCAGTGTCTGGAAACACCATATATTTT
v_gene: TRBV30; j_gene: TRBJ2-5; abundance: large; len: 13; d_gene: .; CDR3aa: CAWKKGFGETQYF; CDR3nt: TGTGCCTGGAAAAAGGGGTTTGGGGAGACCCAGTACTTC
v_gene: TRBV29-1; j_gene: TRBJ2-4; abundance: .; len: 12; d_gene: .; CDR3aa: CSVEVGPNIQYF; CDR3nt: TGCAGCGTTGAGGTCGGTCCAAACATTCAGTACTTC
v_gene: TRBV5-1; j_gene: TRBJ2-3; abundance: .; len: 17; d_gene: TRBD1; CDR3aa: CASSRSQGARLTDTQYF; CDR3nt: TGCGCCAGCAGCAGATCACAGGGGGCCCGACTCACAGATACGCAGTATTTT
v_gene: TRBV11-3; j_gene: TRBJ2-7; abundance: .; len: 11; d_gene: .; CDR3aa: CASSLGDEQYF; CDR3nt: TGTGCCAGCAGCTTAGGGGACGAGCAGTACTTC
v_gene: TRBV6-9; j_gene: TRBJ1-2; abundance: .; len: 16; d_gene: TRBD1; CDR3aa: CASSYVTGTGTYGYTF; CDR3nt: TGTGCCAGCAGTTACGTAACCGGGACAGGAACCTACGGCTACACCTTC
v_gene: TRBV6-4; j_gene: TRBJ1-2; abundance: .; len: 14; d_gene: .; CDR3aa: CASSSGRGEYGYTF; CDR3nt: TGTGCCAGCAGTTCGGGCCGAGGGGAGTATGGCTACACCTTC
v_gene: TRBV10-3; j_gene: TRBJ1-2; abundance: .; len: 14; d_gene: .; CDR3aa: CASMGGRGEYGYTF; CDR3nt: TGTGCCAGCATGGGGGGAAGGGGAGAATATGGCTACACCTTC
v_gene: TRBV29-1; j_gene: TRBJ1-1; abundance: .; len: 11; d_gene: .; CDR3aa: CSVEDLKEAFF; CDR3nt: TGCAGCGTTGAAGATCTGAAAGAAGCTTTCTTT
v_gene: TRBV7-6; j_gene: TRBJ2-2; abundance: .; len: 14; d_gene: TRBD2; CDR3aa: CASSLLGGRGELFF; CDR3nt: TGTGCCAGCAGCTTATTGGGCGGGAGAGGGGAGCTGTTTTTT
v_gene: TRBV5-1; j_gene: TRBJ2-3; abundance: once; len: 11; d_gene: .; CDR3aa: CASKGEDTQYF; CDR3nt: TGCGCCAGCAAGGGAGAAGATACGCAGTATTTT
v_gene: TRBV6-5; j_gene: TRBJ1-1; abundance: few; len: 13; d_gene: .; CDR3aa: CASSPTGITEAFF; CDR3nt: TGTGCCAGCAGTCCCACAGGGATCACTGAAGCTTTCTTT
v_gene: TRBV29-1; j_gene: TRBJ2-5; abundance: few; len: 17; d_gene: .; CDR3aa: CSVCILGGEGRVETQYF; CDR3nt: TGCAGCGTGTGCATCCTCGGGGGCGAAGGACGTGTGGAGACCCAGTACTTC
v_gene: TRBV18; j_gene: TRBJ1-1; abundance: .; len: 15; d_gene: .; CDR3aa: CASSPPAGGMGEAFF; CDR3nt: TGTGCCAGCTCACCACCGGCGGGGGGAATGGGTGAAGCTTTCTTT
v_gene: TRBV6-1; j_gene: TRBJ1-5; abundance: .; len: 14; d_gene: .; CDR3aa: CASSELDGNQPQHF; CDR3nt: TGTGCCAGCAGTGAATTGGACGGCAATCAGCCCCAGCATTTT
v_gene: TRBV30; j_gene: TRBJ1-4; abundance: .; len: 16; d_gene: .; CDR3aa: CAWRNRVKGLDEKLFF; CDR3nt: TGTGCCTGGAGGAACAGGGTCAAGGGCTTGGATGAAAAACTGTTTTTT
v_gene: TRBV5-1; j_gene: TRBJ2-3; abundance: few; len: 14; d_gene: .; CDR3aa: CASSTGQATDTQYF; CDR3nt: TGCGCCAGCAGCACGGGACAAGCCACAGATACGCAGTATTTT
v_gene: TRBV7-2; j_gene: TRBJ1-2; abundance: .; len: 15; d_gene: .; CDR3aa: CASSPPAGTNYGYTF; CDR3nt: TGTGCCAGCAGCCCCCCAGCGGGGACGAACTATGGCTACACCTTC
v_gene: TRBV29-1; j_gene: TRBJ1-2; abundance: large; len: 11; d_gene: .; CDR3aa: CSVVGGRGYTF; CDR3nt: TGCAGCGTTGTAGGGGGTCGTGGCTACACCTTC
v_gene: TRBV10-3; j_gene: TRBJ1-5; abundance: .; len: 14; d_gene: .; CDR3aa: CAISESIGNQPQHF; CDR3nt: TGTGCCATCAGTGAGTCGATAGGTAATCAGCCCCAGCATTTT
v_gene: TRBV7-4; j_gene: TRBJ1-2; abundance: .; len: 12; d_gene: .; CDR3aa: CASSSAYYGYTF; CDR3nt: TGTGCCAGCAGTTCAGCGTACTATGGCTACACCTTC
v_gene: TRBV30; j_gene: TRBJ2-1; abundance: few; len: 13; d_gene: .; CDR3aa: CAWSPYTYNEQFF; CDR3nt: TGTGCCTGGAGCCCTTACACCTACAATGAGCAGTTCTTC
v_gene: TRBV7-2; j_gene: TRBJ2-3; abundance: .; len: 16; d_gene: .; CDR3aa: CASSVYGSGLTDTQYF; CDR3nt: TGTGCCAGCAGCGTTTATGGGAGTGGATTGACAGATACGCAGTATTTT
v_gene: TRBV6-5; j_gene: TRBJ1-1; abundance: .; len: 12; d_gene: .; CDR3aa: CASSYGTTEAFF; CDR3nt: TGTGCCAGCAGTTATGGCACCACTGAAGCTTTCTTT
v_gene: TRBV11-3; j_gene: TRBJ2-5; abundance: .; len: 16; d_gene: TRBD2; CDR3aa: CASSFTDGGAQETQYF; CDR3nt: TGTGCCAGCAGCTTCACTGACGGGGGGGCCCAAGAGACCCAGTACTTC
v_gene: TRBV5-4; j_gene: TRBJ2-5; abundance: medium-sized; len: 13; d_gene: TRBD2; CDR3aa: CASSTTGGETQYF; CDR3nt: TGTGCCAGCAGTACCACGGGAGGGGAGACCCAGTACTTC
v_gene: TRBV2; j_gene: TRBJ1-1; abundance: .; len: 13; d_gene: .; CDR3aa: CASSTGSGTEAFF; CDR3nt: TGTGCCAGCTCTACAGGTTCGGGGACTGAAGCTTTCTTT
v_gene: TRBV6-6; j_gene: TRBJ2-3; abundance: .; len: 15; d_gene: .; CDR3aa: CASTPQGTDSGKQYF; CDR3nt: TGTGCCAGCACCCCGCAGGGGACGGACAGCGGGAAGCAGTATTTT
v_gene: TRBV4-2; j_gene: TRBJ2-3; abundance: .; len: 17; d_gene: TRBD2; CDR3aa: CASSQGGTSGGEDTQYF; CDR3nt: TGTGCCAGCAGCCAAGGGGGGACTAGCGGGGGGGAAGATACGCAGTATTTT
v_gene: TRBV5-4; j_gene: TRBJ2-3; abundance: medium-sized; len: 14; d_gene: .; CDR3aa: CASSPKVSTDTQYF; CDR3nt: TGTGCCAGCAGTCCGAAGGTTAGCACAGATACGCAGTATTTT
v_gene: TRBV5-1; j_gene: TRBJ2-5; abundance: .; len: 15; d_gene: .; CDR3aa: CASTDLTLNQETQYF; CDR3nt: TGCGCCAGCACCGACCTGACACTAAATCAAGAGACCCAGTACTTC
v_gene: TRBV6-5; j_gene: TRBJ1-2; abundance: .; len: 14; d_gene: TRBD1; CDR3aa: CASNRGRGNYGYTF; CDR3nt: TGTGCCAGCAACAGGGGACGCGGTAACTATGGCTACACCTTC
v_gene: TRBV7-9; j_gene: TRBJ2-5; abundance: .; len: 13; d_gene: .; CDR3aa: CASSRTSGETQYF; CDR3nt: TGTGCCAGCAGCCGAACTAGTGGAGAGACCCAGTACTTC
v_gene: TRBV19; j_gene: TRBJ1-4; abundance: .; len: 15; d_gene: .; CDR3aa: CASKDLSRSNEKLFF; CDR3nt: TGTGCCAGTAAAGACCTCTCCCGGTCTAATGAAAAACTGTTTTTT
v_gene: TRBV30; j_gene: TRBJ1-2; abundance: .; len: 13; d_gene: .; CDR3aa: CAWSERIDYGYTF; CDR3nt: TGTGCCTGGAGTGAGAGAATAGACTATGGCTACACCTTC
v_gene: TRBV7-9; j_gene: TRBJ2-2; abundance: .; len: 14; d_gene: .; CDR3aa: CASSPDSITGELFF; CDR3nt: TGTGCCAGCAGCCCCGATTCGATAACCGGGGAGCTGTTTTTT
v_gene: TRBV11-3; j_gene: TRBJ1-2; abundance: once; len: 15; d_gene: .; CDR3aa: CASSPPAGTNYGYTF; CDR3nt: TGTGCCAGCAGCCCCCCGGCAGGGACTAACTATGGCTACACCTTC
v_gene: TRBV30; j_gene: TRBJ1-1; abundance: large; len: 15; d_gene: .; CDR3aa: CAWTLIGGSDTEAFF; CDR3nt: TGTGCCTGGACATTAATAGGGGGGTCTGACACTGAAGCTTTCTTT
v_gene: TRBV7-9; j_gene: TRBJ2-1; abundance: large; len: 17; d_gene: .; CDR3aa: CASSLSATGIPYNEQFF; CDR3nt: TGTGCCAGCAGCCTTAGCGCTACAGGGATCCCCTACAATGAGCAGTTCTTC
v_gene: TRBV5-1; j_gene: TRBJ1-2; abundance: .; len: 12; d_gene: .; CDR3aa: CASSFDRRGYTF; CDR3nt: TGCGCCAGCAGCTTTGACCGGAGGGGCTACACCTTC
v_gene: TRBV7-9; j_gene: TRBJ2-7; abundance: .; len: 14; d_gene: .; CDR3aa: CASSLGGSAYEQYF; CDR3nt: TGTGCCAGCAGCTTAGGGGGGAGCGCCTACGAGCAGTACTTC
v_gene: TRBV29-1; j_gene: TRBJ1-2; abundance: .; len: 12; d_gene: .; CDR3aa: CSVADTYYGYTF; CDR3nt: TGCAGCGTTGCCGATACTTACTATGGCTACACCTTC
v_gene: TRBV10-3; j_gene: TRBJ2-7; abundance: .; len: 13; d_gene: TRBD1; CDR3aa: CAISGTGTPEQYF; CDR3nt: TGTGCCATCAGCGGGACAGGGACGCCCGAGCAGTACTTC
v_gene: TRBV5-1; j_gene: TRBJ2-7; abundance: .; len: 12; d_gene: .; CDR3aa: CASSFDRYEQYF; CDR3nt: TGCGCCAGCAGCTTCGATCGCTACGAGCAGTACTTC
v_gene: TRBV5-1; j_gene: TRBJ1-1; abundance: few; len: 14; d_gene: .; CDR3aa: CASSLAAGQSQAFF; CDR3nt: TGCGCCAGCAGCTTGGCGGCGGGACAAAGCCAAGCTTTCTTT
v_gene: TRBV7-2; j_gene: TRBJ1-4; abundance: .; len: 15; d_gene: TRBD1; CDR3aa: CASSWAGGRGEKLFF; CDR3nt: TGTGCCAGCAGCTGGGCAGGGGGCCGGGGTGAAAAACTGTTTTTT
v_gene: TRBV4-3; j_gene: TRBJ1-4; abundance: .; len: 15; d_gene: .; CDR3aa: CASSPSPGGGEKLFF; CDR3nt: TGCGCCAGCAGCCCATCCCCGGGGGGTGGTGAAAAACTGTTTTTT
v_gene: TRBV21-1; j_gene: TRBJ2-5; abundance: .; len: 14; d_gene: .; CDR3aa: CASSKVRAAETQYF; CDR3nt: TGTGCCAGCAGCAAAGTTCGGGCCGCCGAGACCCAGTACTTC